This T cell receptor beta chain was sequenced in a study of identifying expanded T cells in peripheral blood. Sequencing was performed with immunoSEQ multiplex PCR; in TCRdb, only in-frame clones are kept and a portion is missing. The sample has around 120,000 clones; around 89% are singletons. Study-level points and caveats: Technical replicates showed around 1.1 changed clones; around two weeks 15 to 20; four weeks 19.

Concerning this clone itself: Its cognate antigen is unknown.

V dropped 4 bases and J dropped 6; count of bases not matched to a gene: 9. This CDR3 region has 17 residues. The germline V gene has CDR1 LNHDA and CDR2 SQIVND (reference sequence). The chain recombines TRBV19 with TRBJ1-6; 10 nucleotides agree with TRBD1. This clonotype originated in a person aged 18 to 70 in good health. Sequences were obtained from blood. The CDR3 region is CASSTQTGGVGNSPLHF. CDR3 coding DNA: TGTGCCAGTAGTACCCAGACAGGGGGCGTGGGTAATTCACCCCTCCACTTT.